Each of the 20 T cell receptor beta chains below was sequenced from the same sample in a study of T-cell reconstitution after alpha-beta-depleted transplantation in children. The library targeted TCRbeta and was prepared with unique molecular identifiers. TCRdb re-called the PCR reads with MiXCR, one entry per CDR3 protein. The table shows about 4,800 distinct CDR3 sequences, with 6.5% to 8% occurring only once. The material sequenced was PBMCs, mostly from graft donor cells, taken 60 days after TCRalphabeta/CD19-depleted stem cell transplant. The origin of the receptors is a boy under three years old who had a stem cell transplant for SCID, so the T cells may come from the graft donor.

This clonotype was counted many times. This rearrangement joins TRBV20-1 to TRBJ2-1, with D tentatively TRBD2 (6 bases). Germline loops: CDR1 DFQATT, CDR2 SNEGSKA (reference sequence). Trimming took 1 base from V and 0 from J, leaving 13 bases between them. The CDR3 consists of 16 residues. In DNA, the CDR3 is TGCAGTGCTAGAGCCCCGGCGGGGCTCTCCTACAATGAGCAGTTCTTC. Its protein product is CSARAPAGLSYNEQFF.

This clonotype is judged medium-sized. J is TRBJ1-2 and V is TRBV18; D is unclear. V lost 3 bases and J lost 1, with 9 bases in between. Germline CDR1 reads KGHSH; CDR2 reads LQKENI. The CDR3 length is 14 residues. CDR3 in amino acids: CASSPPTGNYGYTF. The CDR3 bases are TGTGCCAGCTCACCCCCGACGGGTAACTATGGCTACACCTTC.

By proportion, this clonotype is medium-sized (0.01 to 0.1%). The V call is TRBV6-5, the J call TRBJ1-6; D call uncertain. The CDR3 has 15 residues. Germline CDR1 is MNHEY and CDR2 is SVGAGI. V lost 6 bases, J lost 7 bases, and 16 bases lay in between. CDR3 amino acids: CASSWWTVGNSPLHF. CDR3 sequence (DNA): TGTGCCAGCAGCTGGTGGACGGTCGGGAATTCACCCCTCCACTTT.

By sample share, this clonotype is large. The rearrangement uses TRBV12-3 or TRBV12-4 and TRBJ2-1, with D perhaps matching TRBD2 (7 bases). This CDR3 spans 15 amino acids. V dropped 8 bases and J dropped 5 bases, with 19 bases sitting between them. The CDR3: CASAQRRGPNNEQFF. CDR3 nucleotides: TGTGCCAGCGCACAAAGGCGGGGGCCGAACAATGAGCAGTTCTTC.

Within the sample, this clonotype is medium-sized. The CDR3 loop reads CSAPGQGNYGYTF. CDR3 nucleotides: TGCAGTGCTCCGGGACAAGGGAACTATGGCTACACCTTC. J is TRBJ1-2 and V is TRBV20-1; D is perhaps TRBD1 (6 bases). V was pared by 5 bases and J by 2 bases, with 12 bases between. CDR1 and CDR2 (germline): DFQATT, SNEGSKA (reference sequence). The CDR3 contains 13 residues.

This clonotype is medium-sized (0.01 to 0.1%) within its sample. This chain joins TRBV6-2 or TRBV6-3 and TRBJ1-2, with TRBD1 as a possible D gene (5 bases). CDR1 and CDR2 (germline): MNHEY, SVGEGT. Trimming removed 4 bases from V and 4 bases from J, with 10 bases in between. The CDR3 has 13 residues. The CDR3 DNA reads TGTGCCAGCAGTTTGGGACTGGCCTATGGCTACACCTTC. This codes for CASSLGLAYGYTF.

Many counts were recorded for this clonotype. The genes are TRBV5-1 and TRBJ1-2; tentative D call: TRBD1 (6 bases). V lost 0 bases and J lost 4, with 13 bases in between. The CDR3 consists of 15 residues. Per the germline V gene, CDR1 is SGHRS and CDR2 is YFSETQ. CDR3 region: CASSLVGAGGYGYTF. The CDR3 DNA follows: TGCGCCAGCAGCTTGGTGGGGGCAGGAGGCTATGGCTACACCTTC. Drawing the rest from reference TRBV5-1 and TRBJ1-2, the complete variable domain is KAGVTQTPRYLIKTRGQQVTLSCSPISGHRSVSWYQQTPGQGLQFLFEYFSETQRNKGNFPGRFSGRQFSNSRSEMNVSTLELGDSALYLCASSLVGAGGYGYTFGSGTRLTVV.

This clonotype has ten or more counts. The chain has TRBV6-1 and TRBJ2-7; D is possibly TRBD2 (6 bases). This CDR3 has 14 amino acids. Trimming took off 6 bases at V and 3 bases at J, with 15 bases between the two ends. Germline CDR1 reads MNHNS; CDR2 reads SASEGT. CDR3 sequence: CASSPGRMNYEQYF. As DNA, the CDR3 is TGTGCCAGCAGCCCAGGGAGGATGAACTACGAGCAGTACTTC.

As regards this clonotype: Compared with germline, one end of the junction differs, possibly owing to a read error. V is TRBV3-1 and J is TRBJ1-4; 8 bases are shared with TRBD1. CDR1 is LGHDT and CDR2 is YNNKEL in the germline V gene (reference sequence). The CDR3 spans 16 residues. The DNA for the CDR3 is TGTGCCTGCAGGCGGCAGGGGGCGCCCCTTAATGAAAAACTGTTTTTT. Translation: CACRRQGAPLNEKLFF.

This clonotype was counted at least ten times. V gene TRBV4-1 combines with J gene TRBJ1-5; 7 nucleotides align to TRBD1. This CDR3 is built from 17 residues. Losses at the gene ends were 1 base for V and 5 bases for J; bases not matched to a gene: 11. Germline V gene data show CDR1 as MGHRA and CDR2 as YSYEKL. CDR3 sequence reads: CASSQGPTGWLDQPQHF. The CDR3 coding sequence is TGCGCCAGCAGCCAAGGCCCGACAGGGTGGTTGGATCAGCCCCAGCATTTT.

This clonotype came up many times. The chain uses TRBV6-5 and TRBJ1-5, with D unclear. The CDR3 has 15 amino acids. Germline CDR1 and CDR2: MNHEY and SVGAGI. The V gene lost 6 bases and the J gene lost 5 bases, with 17 bases spanning the gap. The CDR3 DNA reads as TGTGCCAGCAGACCTGATTCCGGGAGCGATCAGCCCCAGCATTTT. Translated: CASRPDSGSDQPQHF.

This clonotype was counted many times. V and J are TRBV7-9 and TRBJ1-2; D not certain. The CDR3 length is 13 residues. Deletions cut 5 bases from V and 4 bases from J, with 11 bases between. Germline V CDR1 and CDR2: SEHNR, FQNEAQ (reference sequence). CDR3 coding DNA: TGTGCCAGCAGCCTAAACCCCGGCTATGGCTACACCTTC. Its translation is CASSLNPGYGYTF.

In this sample, this clonotype is medium-sized. The V and J genes are TRBV20-1 and TRBJ1-4; TRBD1 agrees at 7 bases. Germline CDR1 is DFQATT and CDR2 is SNEGSKA (reference sequence). The CDR3 is 12 residues long. V lost 6 bases, J lost 10 bases, and 8 bases stayed unmatched. DNA for the CDR3: TGCAGTGCCGACAGGGTTGGGCGAAAACTGTTTTTT. It yields the protein CSADRVGRKLFF.

This clonotype was seen a few times. The chain employs TRBV5-4 and TRBJ2-1; 8 nucleotides line up with TRBD2. After removal of 2 bases from V and 7 bases from J, the junction contained 8 bases not matched to a gene. The CDR3 covers 15 residues. Germline V lookup: CDR1 SGHNT, CDR2 YYREEE (reference sequence). CDR3 in amino acids: CASSFRAGVVNEQFF. CDR3 DNA sequence: TGTGCCAGCAGCTTTCGAGCGGGGGTAGTTAATGAGCAGTTCTTC.

This clonotype was observed at least ten times. This sequence may be a read error, since a much larger clone differs from it by one base. The chain is built from TRBV4-2 and TRBJ2-2; 10 bases agree with TRBD1. V was pared by 4 bases and J by 5 bases, with 13 bases of the junction left unmatched. The CDR3 runs 18 residues. Germline assignment: CDR1 LGHNA and CDR2 YNFKEQ. CDR3 loop: CASSPGKDRGSWTGELFF. The CDR3 DNA sequence: TGTGCCAGCAGCCCCGGCAAGGACAGGGGGTCATGGACCGGGGAGCTGTTTTTT.

By share, this clonotype counts as medium-sized. V gene TRBV5-6 combines with J gene TRBJ2-1, with TRBD2 matching over 9 bases. V shed 4 bases, J shed 8 bases, and the junction held 13 bases outside the gene matches. CDR3 length: 16 residues. Germline assignment: CDR1 SGHDT and CDR2 YYEEEE. The DNA for the CDR3 is TGTGCCAGCAGCACGCGGCGGGGGGGGATCGGCGATGAGCAGTTCTTC. Translated: CASSTRRGGIGDEQFF.

Judged by abundance, this clonotype is medium-sized. The chain employs TRBV3-1 and TRBJ2-1; 8 nucleotides line up with TRBD1. Per the germline V gene, CDR1 is LGHDT and CDR2 is YNNKEL (reference sequence). V gave up 5 bases and J gave up 1 base; unmatched junction bases: 7. This CDR3 has 16 residues. The CDR3 DNA follows: TGTGCCAGCAGCACGCGGGACAGGCGGTCCTACAATGAGCAGTTCTTC. Translated, it gives CASSTRDRRSYNEQFF.

This clonotype has just a few counts. No DNA is shown, since the ends of the CDR3 on it are uncertain; the CDR3 is the one TCRdb lists. This chain connects TRBV23-1 to TRBJ2-2; TRBD1 is the table's D call and was not checked against the DNA. TRBV23-1 is given ORF status, its function remaining uncertain. Counting both end residues, the CDR3 totals 15 amino acids. The CDR3 here is CASSQLARAPGSCFF.

By proportion, this clonotype is medium-sized. The chain links TRBV2 to TRBJ2-4; D is tentatively TRBD1 or TRBD2 (5 bases each). The germline gives CDR1 SNHLY, CDR2 FYNNEI. The CDR3 is 14 amino acids. V was pared by 9 bases and J by 2 bases, with 14 bases between. As DNA, the CDR3 is TGTGCCAGACGGGACCGTCCAACCAAAAACATTCAGTACTTC. It codes for CARRDRPTKNIQYF.

By share, this clonotype counts as medium-sized. The chain joins TRBV7-3 to TRBJ2-3; 7 bases align to TRBD1. Germline V gives CDR1 SGHTA, CDR2 FQGTGA. The CDR3 totals 12 residues. V dropped 4 bases and J dropped 10; count of bases not matched to a gene: 5. Here the CDR3 DNA reads TGTGCCAGCAGCTGGACAGGTCAGGCGCAGTATTTT. Translated, it gives CASSWTGQAQYF.